This T cell receptor beta chain was found in a study of neurological immune-mediated disorders. Study results and limitations: None of the CDR3 amino acid sequences found in expanded clones was shared across subjects. This suggests that the TCR-beta repertoires were private in all groups. The highest TCR clonal expansion occurred in HTLV-1-associated myelopathy; multiple sclerosis fell below healthy controls.

The output of every sequencing run exceeded 200 million TCR-beta sequences, derived from 15-18 subjects. TCRdb analysed the 5' RACE reads with MiXCR anew, one entry per CDR3 protein. The sample lists tens of thousands of distinct CDR3 sequences, just under 6.5% occurring once. This clonotype was detected ten times or more. The antigen remains unidentified. Sequenced input: CD4+ T cells from blood. The TCR originated in a woman aged 40 to 49 in good health.

The CDR3 loop reads CASSFGDRRDEQYF. Written as DNA, the CDR3 is TGTGCCAGCAGCTTCGGAGATCGACGGGACGAGCAGTACTTC. The V and J genes are TRBV5-6 and TRBJ2-7; D is undetermined. Trimming cost V 2 bases and J 5 bases, with 14 bases left between them. The CDR3 sequence is 14 residues long. The germline gives CDR1 SGHDT, CDR2 YYEEEE. Supplemented by reference TRBV5-6 and TRBJ2-7, the full variable domain reads DAGVTQSPTHLIKTRGQQVTLRCSPKSGHDTVSWYQQALGQGPQFIFQYYEEEERQRGNFPDRFSGHQFPNYSSELNVNALLLGDSALYLCASSFGDRRDEQYFGPGTRLTVT.